The present TCR beta chain was sequenced within a study of blood T cell repertoires in COVID-19. Only in-frame clones appear in the TCRdb table, and some are missing; sequencing was by immunoSEQ multiplex PCR. The sample holds under 350,000 clones, about nine tenths seen once. Trimming left V 4 bases short and J 9 bases short, with 12 bases between. The CDR3 sequence is 12 residues long. The germline gives CDR1 ENHRY, CDR2 SYGVKD. V is TRBV10-3 and J is TRBJ1-2; D remains unclear. Sequencing was performed on peripheral blood. The receptor was isolated from a woman younger than 45 with COVID-19, enrolled during active disease. As DNA, the CDR3 is TGTGCCATCAGTGCCCCCCCGAGTAGCTACACCTTC. Its translation: CAISAPPSSYTF.